This T cell receptor beta chain is drawn from a study of cytomegalovirus exposure and HLA in healthy donors. CDR3 length: 17 amino acids. Germline lookup yields CDR1 LGHNA and CDR2 YNFKEQ. V lost 0 bases and J lost 6; bases outside the gene matches: 8. 13 Jbeta primers and 60 Vbeta primers were used for the PCR. Generated by immunoSEQ multiplex PCR, the TCRdb table keeps only in-frame clones and is missing some. This table has 100,000 to 150,000 clones, about 80% appearing once. Whole-study findings and limits: Sequencing had likely introduced a cluster of highly shared sequence variants as an artifact. One later analysis reportedly identified an Asian-associated ancestry cluster that showed fewer N-insertions than the approximately 700-donor mean.

On this clone itself: Its cognate antigen is unknown.

This sequence originates from a boy aged 2 to 10 in good health and CMV-seronegative. Material for sequencing was PBMCs. This chain uses TRBV4-2 with TRBJ2-1, with 10 bases aligning to TRBD2. CDR3 region: CASSQDSSGRASNEQFF. The CDR3 DNA follows: TGTGCCAGCAGCCAAGATTCGAGCGGGAGGGCCTCCAATGAGCAGTTCTTC.